This T cell receptor (beta chain) was identified during a study of STAT5B mutations in CD4+ large granular lymphocyte leukemia. Controls came from buffy coats of healthy blood donors. This was a survey-level run. The protocol was immunoSEQ multiplex PCR, while the TCRdb copy is restricted to in-frame clones and leaves out a portion. The sample includes 37,000 or so clones, 81% of them seen just once. The clonotype comes from a human donor in good health. Sequencing input: CD4+ T cells from blood buffy coats.

The CDR3 nucleotides are TGTGCCAGCAGCTCCCTAGACCCCACAGATACGCAGTATTTT. Translation: CASSSLDPTDTQYF. The chain carries TRBV11-3 and TRBJ2-3; D uncertain. The V gene's germline CDR1 is SGHNT and CDR2 YENEEA. Between the trimmed V and J ends, which lost 4 bases and 2 bases, there was a span of 10 bases. The CDR3 is 14 amino acids.